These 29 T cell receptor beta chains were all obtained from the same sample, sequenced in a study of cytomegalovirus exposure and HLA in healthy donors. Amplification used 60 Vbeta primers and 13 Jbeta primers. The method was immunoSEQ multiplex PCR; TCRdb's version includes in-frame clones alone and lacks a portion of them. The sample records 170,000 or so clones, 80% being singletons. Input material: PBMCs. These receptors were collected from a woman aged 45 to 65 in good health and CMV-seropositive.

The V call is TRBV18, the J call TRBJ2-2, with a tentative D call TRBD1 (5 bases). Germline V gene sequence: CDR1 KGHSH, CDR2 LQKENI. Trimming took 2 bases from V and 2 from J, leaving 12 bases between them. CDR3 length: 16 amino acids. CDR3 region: CASSPLGPGNTGELFF. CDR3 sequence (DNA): TGTGCCAGCTCACCATTGGGGCCCGGTAACACCGGGGAGCTGTTTTTT.

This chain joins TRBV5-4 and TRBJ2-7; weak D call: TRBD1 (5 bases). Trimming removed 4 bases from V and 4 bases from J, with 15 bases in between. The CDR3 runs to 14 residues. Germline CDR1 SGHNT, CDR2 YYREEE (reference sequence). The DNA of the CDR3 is TGTGCCAGCAGCAAGGACCAGGGCATATACGAGCAGTACTTC. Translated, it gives CASSKDQGIYEQYF.

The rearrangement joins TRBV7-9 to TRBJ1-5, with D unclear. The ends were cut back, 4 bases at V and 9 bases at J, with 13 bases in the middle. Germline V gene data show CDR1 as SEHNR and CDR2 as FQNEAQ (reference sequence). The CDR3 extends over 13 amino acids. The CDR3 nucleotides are TGTGCCAGCAGCTCCCTCGGGGTCATGCCCCAGCATTTT. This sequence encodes CASSSLGVMPQHF.

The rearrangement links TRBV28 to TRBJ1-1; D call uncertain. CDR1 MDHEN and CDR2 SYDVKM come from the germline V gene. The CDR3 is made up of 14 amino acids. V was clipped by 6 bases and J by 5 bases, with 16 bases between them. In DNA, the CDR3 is TGTGCCAGCAGCTTGTTGAGGGTTGGGACTGAAGCTTTCTTT. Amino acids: CASSLLRVGTEAFF.

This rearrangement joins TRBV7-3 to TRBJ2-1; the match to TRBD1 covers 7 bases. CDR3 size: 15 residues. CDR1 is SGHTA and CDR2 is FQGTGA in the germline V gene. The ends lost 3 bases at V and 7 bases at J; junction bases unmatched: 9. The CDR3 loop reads CASSLFEGATNEQFF. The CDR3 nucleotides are TGTGCCAGCAGCTTGTTCGAGGGGGCTACTAATGAGCAGTTCTTC.

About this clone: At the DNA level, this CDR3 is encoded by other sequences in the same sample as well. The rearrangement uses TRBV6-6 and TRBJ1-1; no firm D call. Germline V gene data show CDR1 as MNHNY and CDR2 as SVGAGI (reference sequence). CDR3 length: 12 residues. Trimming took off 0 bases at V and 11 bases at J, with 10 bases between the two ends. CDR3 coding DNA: TGTGCCAGCAGTTACTCGAGGGCCGGGGCTTTCTTT. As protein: CASSYSRAGAFF.

CDR3 sequence reads: CASRAKAGDGYEQYF. The CDR3 DNA reads TGTGCCAGCAGAGCTAAGGCAGGGGATGGCTACGAGCAGTACTTC. This chain joins TRBV25-1 and TRBJ2-7, with D perhaps TRBD1 (6 bases). This CDR3 contains 15 residues. With 6 bases removed from V and 3 bases from J, the gap between germline ends came to 18 bases. Germline V lookup: CDR1 MGHDK, CDR2 SYGVNS.

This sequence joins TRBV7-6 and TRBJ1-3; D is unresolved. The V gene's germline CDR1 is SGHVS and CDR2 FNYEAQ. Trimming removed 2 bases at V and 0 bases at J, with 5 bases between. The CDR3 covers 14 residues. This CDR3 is CASSLQDSGNTIYF. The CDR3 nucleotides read TGTGCCAGCAGCTTACAGGACTCTGGAAACACCATATATTTT.

The CDR3 nucleotides are TGTGCCAGCAGTCTTGACGGGGGGGGGACTGAAGCTTTCTTT. Residues: CASSLDGGGTEAFF. The V gene is TRBV28, the J gene TRBJ1-1; maybe TRBD1 (5 bases). CDR1 is MDHEN and CDR2 is SYDVKM in the germline V gene. Trimming removed 5 bases from V and 5 bases from J, with 15 bases in between. The CDR3 contains 14 residues.

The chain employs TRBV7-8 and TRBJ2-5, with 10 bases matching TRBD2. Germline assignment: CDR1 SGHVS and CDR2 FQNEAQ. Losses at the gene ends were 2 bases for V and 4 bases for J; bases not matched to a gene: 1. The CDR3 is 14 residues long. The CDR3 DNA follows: TGTGCCAGCAGCTTAAGACTAGCGGGAGAGACCCAGTACTTC. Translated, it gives CASSLRLAGETQYF.

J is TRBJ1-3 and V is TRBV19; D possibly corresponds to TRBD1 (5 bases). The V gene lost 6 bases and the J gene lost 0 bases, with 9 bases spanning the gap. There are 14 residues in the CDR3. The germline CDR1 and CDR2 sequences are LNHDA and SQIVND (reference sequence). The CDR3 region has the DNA TGTGCCAGTAGAGCCAGGGACTCTGGAAACACCATATATTTT. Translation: CASRARDSGNTIYF.

This CDR3 is CASSGAGTSGIIFYEQYF. CDR3 nucleotides: TGTGCCAGCAGTGGGGCCGGGACTAGCGGGATTATATTCTACGAGCAGTACTTC. This chain uses TRBV25-1 with TRBJ2-7; 13 bases fit TRBD2. This CDR3 has 18 amino acids. Germline V gene data show CDR1 as MGHDK and CDR2 as SYGVNS. The V gene end was trimmed by 4 bases and the J gene end by 3 bases; junction bases not matched to a gene: 12.

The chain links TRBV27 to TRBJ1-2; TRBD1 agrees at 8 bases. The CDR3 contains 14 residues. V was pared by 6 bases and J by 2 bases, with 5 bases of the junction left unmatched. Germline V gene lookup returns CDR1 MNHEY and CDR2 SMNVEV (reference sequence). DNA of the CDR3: TGTGCCAGCAGGCACAGGACAGGGAACTATGGCTACACCTTC. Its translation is CASRHRTGNYGYTF.

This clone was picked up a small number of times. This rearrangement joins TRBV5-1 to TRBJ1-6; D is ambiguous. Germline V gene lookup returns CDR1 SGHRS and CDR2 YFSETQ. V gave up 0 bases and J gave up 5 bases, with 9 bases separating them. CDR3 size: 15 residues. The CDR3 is CASSLDRENNSPLHF. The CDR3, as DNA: TGCGCCAGCAGCTTGGATCGGGAAAATAATTCACCCCTCCACTTT.

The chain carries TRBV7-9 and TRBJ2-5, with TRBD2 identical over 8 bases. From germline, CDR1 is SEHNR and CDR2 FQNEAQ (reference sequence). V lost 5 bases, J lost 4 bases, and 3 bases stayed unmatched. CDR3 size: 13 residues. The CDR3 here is CASSRGGLETQYF. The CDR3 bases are TGTGCCAGCAGCCGGGGGGGGTTAGAGACCCAGTACTTC.

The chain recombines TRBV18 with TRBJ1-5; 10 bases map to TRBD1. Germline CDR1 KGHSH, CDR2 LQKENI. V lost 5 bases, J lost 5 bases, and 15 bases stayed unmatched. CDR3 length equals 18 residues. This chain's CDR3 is CASSVQGPGQGMYQPQHF. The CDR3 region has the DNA TGTGCCAGCTCAGTACAGGGTCCGGGACAGGGGATGTATCAGCCCCAGCATTTT.

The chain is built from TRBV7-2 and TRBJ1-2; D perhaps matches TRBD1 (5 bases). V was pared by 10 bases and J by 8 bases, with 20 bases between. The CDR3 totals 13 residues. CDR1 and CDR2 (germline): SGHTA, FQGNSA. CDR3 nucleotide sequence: TGTGCCACCGGCCAGGGTTACGGGTACGGCTACACCTTC. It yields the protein CATGQGYGYGYTF.

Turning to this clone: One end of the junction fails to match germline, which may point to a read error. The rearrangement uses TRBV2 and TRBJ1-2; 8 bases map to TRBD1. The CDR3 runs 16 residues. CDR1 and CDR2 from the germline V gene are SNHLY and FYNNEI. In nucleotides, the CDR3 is TGTGCCAACAGTGGGGTGGACAGGGACGGGAGAAATGGCTACACCTTC. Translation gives CANSGVDRDGRNGYTF.

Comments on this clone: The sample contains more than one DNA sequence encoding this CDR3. CDR3 sequence reads: CASSLEQGTEAFF. CDR3 DNA: TGTGCCAGCAGCTTGGAGCAGGGGACTGAAGCTTTCTTT. The chain employs TRBV7-2 and TRBJ1-1; D may be TRBD1 (6 bases). Trimming took off 3 bases at V and 5 bases at J, with 10 bases between the two ends. The germline CDR1 and CDR2 sequences are SGHTA and FQGNSA. This CDR3 has 13 amino acids.

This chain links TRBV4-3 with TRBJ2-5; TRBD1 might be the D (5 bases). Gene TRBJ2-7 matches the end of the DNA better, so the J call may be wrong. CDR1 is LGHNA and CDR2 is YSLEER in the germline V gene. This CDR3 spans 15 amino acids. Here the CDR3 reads CASSQVDAQGYEQYF. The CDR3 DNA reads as TGCGCCAGCAGCCAAGTTGACGCCCAGGGCTACGAGCAGTACTTC.

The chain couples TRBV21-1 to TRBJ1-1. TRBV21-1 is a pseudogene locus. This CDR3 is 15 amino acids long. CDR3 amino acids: CASSKVRVQNTEAFF. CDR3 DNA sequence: TGTGCCAGCAGCAAAGTTCGGGTCCAGAACACTGAAGCTTTCTTT.

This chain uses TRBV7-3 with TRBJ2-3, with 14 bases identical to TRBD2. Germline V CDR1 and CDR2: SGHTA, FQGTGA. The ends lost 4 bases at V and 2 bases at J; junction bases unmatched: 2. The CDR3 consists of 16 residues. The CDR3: CASSSTSGRATDTQYF. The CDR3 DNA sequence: TGTGCCAGCAGCTCGACTAGCGGGAGGGCCACAGATACGCAGTATTTT.

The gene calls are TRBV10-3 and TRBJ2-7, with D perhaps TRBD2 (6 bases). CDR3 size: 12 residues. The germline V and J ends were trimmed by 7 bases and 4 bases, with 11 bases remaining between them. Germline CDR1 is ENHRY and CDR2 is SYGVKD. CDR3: CAIKGTSYEQYF. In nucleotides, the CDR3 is TGTGCCATCAAGGGGACTTCATACGAGCAGTACTTC.

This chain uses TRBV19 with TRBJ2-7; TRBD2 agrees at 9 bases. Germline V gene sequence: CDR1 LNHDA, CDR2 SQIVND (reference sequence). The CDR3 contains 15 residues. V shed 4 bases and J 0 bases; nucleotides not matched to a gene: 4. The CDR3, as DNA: TGTGCCAGTAGTAGGGCGGGGGGGAGCTCCTACGAGCAGTACTTC. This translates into CASSRAGGSSYEQYF.

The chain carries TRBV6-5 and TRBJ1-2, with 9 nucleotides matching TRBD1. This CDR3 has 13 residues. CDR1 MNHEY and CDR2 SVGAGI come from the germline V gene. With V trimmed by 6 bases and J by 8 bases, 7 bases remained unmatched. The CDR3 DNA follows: TGTGCCAGCAGATCCGGGACAGGGAAGGGCTACACCTTC. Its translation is CASRSGTGKGYTF.

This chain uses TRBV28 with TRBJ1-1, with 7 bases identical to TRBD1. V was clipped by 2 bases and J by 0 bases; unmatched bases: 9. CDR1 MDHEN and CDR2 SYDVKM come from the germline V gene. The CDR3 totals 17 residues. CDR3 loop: CASSLERGRGVNTEAFF. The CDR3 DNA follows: TGTGCCAGCAGTTTAGAGAGGGGGCGCGGAGTGAACACTGAAGCTTTCTTT.

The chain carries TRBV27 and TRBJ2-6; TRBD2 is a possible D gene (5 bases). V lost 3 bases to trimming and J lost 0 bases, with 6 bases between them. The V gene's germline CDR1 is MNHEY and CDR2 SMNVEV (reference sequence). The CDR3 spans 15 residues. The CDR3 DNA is TGTGCCAGCAGTTTCCGGGACTCTGGGGCCAACGTCCTGACTTTC. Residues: CASSFRDSGANVLTF.

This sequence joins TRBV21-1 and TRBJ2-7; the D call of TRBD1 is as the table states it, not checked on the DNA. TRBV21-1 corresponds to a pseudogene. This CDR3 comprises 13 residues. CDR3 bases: TGTGCCAGCAGACCACAGTCCACCTACGAGCAGTACTTC. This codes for CASRPQSTYEQYF.

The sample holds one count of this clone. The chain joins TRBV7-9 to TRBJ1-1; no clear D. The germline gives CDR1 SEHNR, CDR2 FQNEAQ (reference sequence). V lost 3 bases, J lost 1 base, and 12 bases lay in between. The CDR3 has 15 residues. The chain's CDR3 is CASSFEIRGNTEAFF. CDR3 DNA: TGTGCCAGCAGCTTTGAGATACGAGGGAACACTGAAGCTTTCTTT.